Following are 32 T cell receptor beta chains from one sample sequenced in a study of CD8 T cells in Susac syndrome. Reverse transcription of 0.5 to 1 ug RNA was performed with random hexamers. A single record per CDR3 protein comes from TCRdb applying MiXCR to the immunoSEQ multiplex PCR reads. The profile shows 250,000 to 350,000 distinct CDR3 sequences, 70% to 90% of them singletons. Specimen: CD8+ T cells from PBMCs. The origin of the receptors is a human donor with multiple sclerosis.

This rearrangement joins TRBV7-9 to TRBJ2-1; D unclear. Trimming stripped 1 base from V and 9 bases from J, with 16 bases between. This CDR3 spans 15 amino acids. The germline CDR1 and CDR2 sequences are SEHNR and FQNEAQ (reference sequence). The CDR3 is CASSLEREGPGEQFF. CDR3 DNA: TGTGCCAGCAGCTTAGAGCGAGAAGGCCCGGGTGAGCAGTTCTTC.

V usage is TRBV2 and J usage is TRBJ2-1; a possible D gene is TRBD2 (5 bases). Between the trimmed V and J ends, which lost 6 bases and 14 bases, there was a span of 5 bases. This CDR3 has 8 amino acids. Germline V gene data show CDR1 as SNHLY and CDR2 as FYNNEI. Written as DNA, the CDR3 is TGTGCCAGCAGGGAGGAGTTCTTC. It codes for CASREEFF.

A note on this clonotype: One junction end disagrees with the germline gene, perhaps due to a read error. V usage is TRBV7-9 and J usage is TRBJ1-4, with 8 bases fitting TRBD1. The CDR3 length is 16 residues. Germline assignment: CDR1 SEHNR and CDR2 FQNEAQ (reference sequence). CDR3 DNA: TGTGCCAGCAGCCGGAGACAGGGGAAGTTGGTAGAAAAATTGTTTTTT. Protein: CASSRRQGKLVEKLFF.

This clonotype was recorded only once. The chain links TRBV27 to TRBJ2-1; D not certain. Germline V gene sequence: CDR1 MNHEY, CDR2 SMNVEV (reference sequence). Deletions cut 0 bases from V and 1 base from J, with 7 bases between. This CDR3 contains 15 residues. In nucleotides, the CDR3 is TGTGCCAGCAGTTTATCGCCGTGGTCCTACAATGAGCAGTTCTTC. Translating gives CASSLSPWSYNEQFF.

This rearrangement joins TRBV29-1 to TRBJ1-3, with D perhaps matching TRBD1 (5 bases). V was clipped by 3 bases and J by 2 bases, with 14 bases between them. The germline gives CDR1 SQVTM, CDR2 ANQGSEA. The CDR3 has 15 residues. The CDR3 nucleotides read TGCAGCGTTGAGGGAGGGGTTGGCGCTGGAAACACCATATATTTT. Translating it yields CSVEGGVGAGNTIYF.

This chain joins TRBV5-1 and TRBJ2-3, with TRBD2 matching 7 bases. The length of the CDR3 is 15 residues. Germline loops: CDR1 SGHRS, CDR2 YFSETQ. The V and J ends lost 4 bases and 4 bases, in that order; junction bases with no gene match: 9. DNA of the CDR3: TGCGCCAGCAGCACCGGCGGGAGTACTGCAGATACGCAGTATTTT. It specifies CASSTGGSTADTQYF.

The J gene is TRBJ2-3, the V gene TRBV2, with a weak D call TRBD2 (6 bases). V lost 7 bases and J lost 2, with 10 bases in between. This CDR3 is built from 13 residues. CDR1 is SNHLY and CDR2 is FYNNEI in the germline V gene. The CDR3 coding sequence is TGTGCCAGCACGGCGGGATTCACAGATACGCAGTATTTT. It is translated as CASTAGFTDTQYF. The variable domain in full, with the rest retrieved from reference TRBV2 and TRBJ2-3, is EPEVTQTPSHQVTQMGQEVILRCVPISNHLYFYWYRQILGQKVEFLVSFYNNEISEKSEIFDDQFSVERPDGSNFTLKIRSTKLEDSAMYFCASTAGFTDTQYFGPGTRLTVL.

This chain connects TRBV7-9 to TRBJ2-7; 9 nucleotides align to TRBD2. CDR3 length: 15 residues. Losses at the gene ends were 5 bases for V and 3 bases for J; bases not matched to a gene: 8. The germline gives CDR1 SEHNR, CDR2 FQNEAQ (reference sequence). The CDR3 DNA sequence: TGTGCCAGCAGCACCCCGACTAGCGGTAACTACGAGCAGTACTTC. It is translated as CASSTPTSGNYEQYF.

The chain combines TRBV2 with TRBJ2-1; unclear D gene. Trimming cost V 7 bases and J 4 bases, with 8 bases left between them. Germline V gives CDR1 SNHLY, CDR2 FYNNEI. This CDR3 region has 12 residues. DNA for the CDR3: TGTGCCAGCACTCCTGGGTACAATGAGCAGTTCTTC. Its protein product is CASTPGYNEQFF.

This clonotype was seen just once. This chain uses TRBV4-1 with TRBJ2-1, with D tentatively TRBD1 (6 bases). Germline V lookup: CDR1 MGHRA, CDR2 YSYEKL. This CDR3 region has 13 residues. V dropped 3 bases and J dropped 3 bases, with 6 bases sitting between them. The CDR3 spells CASSQTGYNEQFF. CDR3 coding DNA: TGCGCCAGCAGCCAGACAGGCTACAATGAGCAGTTCTTC.

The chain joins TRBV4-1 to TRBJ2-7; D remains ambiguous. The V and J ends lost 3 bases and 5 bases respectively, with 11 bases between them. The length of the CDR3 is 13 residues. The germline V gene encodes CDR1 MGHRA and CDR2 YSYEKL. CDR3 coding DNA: TGCGCCAGCAGCCAGACGGAAGGAGACGAGCAGTACTTC. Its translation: CASSQTEGDEQYF.

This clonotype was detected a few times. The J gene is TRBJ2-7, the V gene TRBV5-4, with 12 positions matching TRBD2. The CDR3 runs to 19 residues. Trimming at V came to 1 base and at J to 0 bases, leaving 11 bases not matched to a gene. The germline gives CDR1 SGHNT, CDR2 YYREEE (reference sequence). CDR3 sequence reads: CASSLFTSGRTKSSYEQYF. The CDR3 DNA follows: TGTGCCAGCAGCTTGTTCACTAGCGGGAGGACCAAAAGCTCCTACGAGCAGTACTTC. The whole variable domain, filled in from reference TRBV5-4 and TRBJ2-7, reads ETGVTQSPTHLIKTRGQQVTLRCSSQSGHNTVSWYQQALGQGPQFIFQYYREEENGRGNFPPRFSGLQFPNYSSELNVNALELDDSALYLCASSLFTSGRTKSSYEQYFGPGTRLTVT.

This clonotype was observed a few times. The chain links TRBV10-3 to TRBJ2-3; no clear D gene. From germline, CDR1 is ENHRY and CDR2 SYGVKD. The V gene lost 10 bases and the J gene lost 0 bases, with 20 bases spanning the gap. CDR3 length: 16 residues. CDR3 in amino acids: CAKQRKGNASTDTQYF. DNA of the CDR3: TGTGCCAAACAAAGGAAGGGTAACGCTAGCACAGATACGCAGTATTTT.

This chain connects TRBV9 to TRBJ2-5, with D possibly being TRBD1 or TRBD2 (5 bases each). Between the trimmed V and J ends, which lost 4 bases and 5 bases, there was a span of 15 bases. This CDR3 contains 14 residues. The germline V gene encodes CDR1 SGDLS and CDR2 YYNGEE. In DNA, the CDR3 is TGTGCCAGCAGCCCCTGGGACGGCATGGAGACCCAGTACTTC. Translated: CASSPWDGMETQYF.

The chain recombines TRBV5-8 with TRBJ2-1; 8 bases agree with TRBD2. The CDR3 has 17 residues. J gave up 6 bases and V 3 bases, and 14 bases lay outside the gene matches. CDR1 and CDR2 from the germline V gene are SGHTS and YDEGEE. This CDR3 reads CASSWAIATGGFNEQFF. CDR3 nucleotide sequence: TGTGCCAGCAGCTGGGCCATAGCGACGGGAGGGTTCAATGAGCAGTTCTTC. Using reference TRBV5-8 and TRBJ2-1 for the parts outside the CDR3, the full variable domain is EAGVTQSPTHLIKTRGQQATLRCSPISGHTSVYWYQQALGLGLQFLLWYDEGEERNRGNFPPRFSGRQFPNYSSELNVNALELEDSALYLCASSWAIATGGFNEQFFGPGTRLTVL.

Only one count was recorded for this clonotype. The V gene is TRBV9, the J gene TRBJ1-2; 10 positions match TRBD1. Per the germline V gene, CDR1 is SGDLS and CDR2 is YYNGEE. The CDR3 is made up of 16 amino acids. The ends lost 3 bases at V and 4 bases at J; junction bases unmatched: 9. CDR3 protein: CASSGLGQGGVYGYTF. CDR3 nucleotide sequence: TGTGCCAGCAGCGGCCTTGGACAGGGGGGAGTCTATGGCTACACCTTC.

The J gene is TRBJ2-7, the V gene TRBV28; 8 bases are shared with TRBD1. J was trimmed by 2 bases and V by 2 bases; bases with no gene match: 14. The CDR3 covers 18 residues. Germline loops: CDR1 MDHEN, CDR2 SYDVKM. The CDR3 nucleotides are TGTGCCAGCAGTTTAGTGGTCGGGTGGGGGACAGGTCCCTACGAGCAGTACTTC. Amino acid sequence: CASSLVVGWGTGPYEQYF.

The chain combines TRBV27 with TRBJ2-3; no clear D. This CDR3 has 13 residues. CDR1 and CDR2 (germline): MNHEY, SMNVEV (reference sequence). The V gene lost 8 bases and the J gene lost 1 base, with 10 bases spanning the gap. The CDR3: CASGELGTDTQYF. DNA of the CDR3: TGTGCCAGCGGGGAACTGGGCACAGATACGCAGTATTTT.

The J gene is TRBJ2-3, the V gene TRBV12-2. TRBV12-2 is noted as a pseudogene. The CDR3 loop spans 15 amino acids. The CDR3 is CASRISLTSTDTQYF. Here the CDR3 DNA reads TGTGCAAGTCGTATCTCTCTAACCAGCACAGATACGCAGTATTTT.

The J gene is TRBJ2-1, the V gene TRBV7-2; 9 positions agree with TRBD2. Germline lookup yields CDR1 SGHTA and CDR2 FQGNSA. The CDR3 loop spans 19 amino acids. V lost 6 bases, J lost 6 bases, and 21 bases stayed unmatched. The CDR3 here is CASSYLTSGARIRLNEQFF. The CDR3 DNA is TGTGCCAGCAGTTATCTGACTAGCGGTGCGCGGATAAGGCTCAATGAGCAGTTCTTC. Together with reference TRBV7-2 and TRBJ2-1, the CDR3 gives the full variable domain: GAGVSQSPSNKVTEKGKDVELRCDPISGHTALYWYRQSLGQGLEFLIYFQGNSAPDKSGLPSDRFSAERTGGSVSTLTIQRTQQEDSAVYLCASSYLTSGARIRLNEQFFGPGTRLTVL.

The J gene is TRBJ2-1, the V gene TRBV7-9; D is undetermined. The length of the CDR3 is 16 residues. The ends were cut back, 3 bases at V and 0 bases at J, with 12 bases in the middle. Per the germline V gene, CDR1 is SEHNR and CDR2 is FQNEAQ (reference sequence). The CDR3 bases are TGTGCCAGCAGCTTGGGTAGACGTAACTCCTACAATGAGCAGTTCTTC. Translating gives CASSLGRRNSYNEQFF. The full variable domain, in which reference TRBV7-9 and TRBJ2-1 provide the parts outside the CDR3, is DTGVSQNPRHKITKRGQNVTFRCDPISEHNRLYWYRQTLGQGPEFLTYFQNEAQLEKSRLLSDRFSAERPKGSFSTLEIQRTEQGDSAMYLCASSLGRRNSYNEQFFGPGTRLTVL.

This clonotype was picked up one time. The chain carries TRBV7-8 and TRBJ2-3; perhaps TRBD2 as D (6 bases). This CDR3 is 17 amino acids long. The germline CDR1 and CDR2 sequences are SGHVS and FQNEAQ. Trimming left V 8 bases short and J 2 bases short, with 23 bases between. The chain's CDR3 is CASGGEPGNFNTDTQYF. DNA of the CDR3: TGTGCCAGCGGAGGGGAGCCGGGGAACTTCAACACAGATACGCAGTATTTT. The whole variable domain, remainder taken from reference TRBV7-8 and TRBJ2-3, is GAGVSQSPRYKVAKRGQDVALRCDPISGHVSLFWYQQALGQGPEFLTYFQNEAQLDKSGLPSDRFFAERPEGSVSTLKIQRTQQEDSAVYLCASGGEPGNFNTDTQYFGPGTRLTVL.

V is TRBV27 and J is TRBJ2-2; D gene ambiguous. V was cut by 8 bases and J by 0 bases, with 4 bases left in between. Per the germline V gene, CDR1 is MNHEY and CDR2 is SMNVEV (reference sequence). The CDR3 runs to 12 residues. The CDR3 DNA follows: TGTGCCAGCTTAGCGAACACCGGGGAGCTGTTTTTT. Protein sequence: CASLANTGELFF.

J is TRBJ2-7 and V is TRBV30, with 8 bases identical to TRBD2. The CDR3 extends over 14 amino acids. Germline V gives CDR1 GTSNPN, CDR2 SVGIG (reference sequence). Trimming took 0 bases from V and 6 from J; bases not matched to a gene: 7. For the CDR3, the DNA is TGTGCCTGGAGTGTACGAGCGGGAGTGTCCGAGCAGTACTTC. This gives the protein CAWSVRAGVSEQYF.

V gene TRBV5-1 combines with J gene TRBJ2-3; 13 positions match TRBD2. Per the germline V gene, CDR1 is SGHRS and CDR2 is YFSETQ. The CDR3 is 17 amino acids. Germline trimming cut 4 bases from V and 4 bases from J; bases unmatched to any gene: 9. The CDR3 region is CASSPKLAGGVADTQYF. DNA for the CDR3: TGCGCCAGCAGCCCGAAACTAGCGGGAGGGGTCGCAGATACGCAGTATTTT.

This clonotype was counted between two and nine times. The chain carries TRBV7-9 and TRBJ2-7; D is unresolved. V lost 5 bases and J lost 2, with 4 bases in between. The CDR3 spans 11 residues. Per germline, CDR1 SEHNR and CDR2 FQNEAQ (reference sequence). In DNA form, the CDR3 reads TGTGCCAGCAGCCTTCCCTACGAGCAGTACTTC. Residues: CASSLPYEQYF.

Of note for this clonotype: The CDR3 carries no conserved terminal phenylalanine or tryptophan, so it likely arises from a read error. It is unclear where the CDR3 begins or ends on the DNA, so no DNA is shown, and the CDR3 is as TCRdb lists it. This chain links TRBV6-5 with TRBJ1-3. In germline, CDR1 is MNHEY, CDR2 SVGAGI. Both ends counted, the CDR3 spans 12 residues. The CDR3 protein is CASSYSGTAVFL.

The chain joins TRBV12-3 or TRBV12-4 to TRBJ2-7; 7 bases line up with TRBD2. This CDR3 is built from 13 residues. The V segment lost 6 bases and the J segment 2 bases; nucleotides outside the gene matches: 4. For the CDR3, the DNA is TGTGCCAGCAGCGAGCGGGGCCCCTACGAGCAGTACTTC. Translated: CASSERGPYEQYF.

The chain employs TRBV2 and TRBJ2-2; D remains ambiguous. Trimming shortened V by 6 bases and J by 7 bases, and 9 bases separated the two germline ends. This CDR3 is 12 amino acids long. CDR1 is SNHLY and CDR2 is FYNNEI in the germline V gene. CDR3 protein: CASSGRYGELFF. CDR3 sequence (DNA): TGTGCCAGCAGCGGACGTTACGGGGAGCTGTTTTTT.

The CDR3 is CASSFVTSADTQYF. For the CDR3, the DNA is TGTGCCAGCAGTTTTGTCACTAGCGCGGATACGCAGTATTTT. V and J are TRBV27 and TRBJ2-3, with TRBD2 matching over 7 bases. Trimming took 3 bases from V and 6 from J; bases not matched to a gene: 6. Germline V gene data show CDR1 as MNHEY and CDR2 as SMNVEV (reference sequence). The CDR3 has 14 amino acids.

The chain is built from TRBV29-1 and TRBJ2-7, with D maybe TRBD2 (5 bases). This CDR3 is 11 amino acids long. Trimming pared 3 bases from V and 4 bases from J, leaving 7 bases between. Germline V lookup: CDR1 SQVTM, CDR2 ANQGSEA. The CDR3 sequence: CSVDSDYEQYF. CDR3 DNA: TGCAGCGTTGATAGCGATTACGAGCAGTACTTC.

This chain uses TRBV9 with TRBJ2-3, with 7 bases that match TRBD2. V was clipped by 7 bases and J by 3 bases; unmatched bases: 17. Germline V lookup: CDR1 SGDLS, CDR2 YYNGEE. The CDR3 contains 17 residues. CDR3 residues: CASESEEGPAGTDTQYF. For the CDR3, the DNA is TGTGCCAGCGAATCGGAGGAGGGGCCAGCGGGAACAGATACGCAGTATTTT.